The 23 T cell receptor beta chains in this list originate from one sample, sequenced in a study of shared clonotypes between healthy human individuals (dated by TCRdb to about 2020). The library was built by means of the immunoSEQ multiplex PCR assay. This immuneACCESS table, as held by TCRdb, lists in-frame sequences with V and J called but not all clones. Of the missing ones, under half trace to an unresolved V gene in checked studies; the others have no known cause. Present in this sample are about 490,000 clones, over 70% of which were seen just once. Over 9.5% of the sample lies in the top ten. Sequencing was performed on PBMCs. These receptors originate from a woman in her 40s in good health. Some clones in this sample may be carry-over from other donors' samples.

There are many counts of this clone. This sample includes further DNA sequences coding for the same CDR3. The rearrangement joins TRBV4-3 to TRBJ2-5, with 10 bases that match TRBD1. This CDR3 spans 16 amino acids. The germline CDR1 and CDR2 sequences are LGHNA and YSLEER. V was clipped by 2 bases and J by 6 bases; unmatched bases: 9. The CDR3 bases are TGCGCCAGCAGCCAATCCGGGACAGGGGATCGAAAGACCCAGTACTTC. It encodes CASSQSGTGDRKTQYF.

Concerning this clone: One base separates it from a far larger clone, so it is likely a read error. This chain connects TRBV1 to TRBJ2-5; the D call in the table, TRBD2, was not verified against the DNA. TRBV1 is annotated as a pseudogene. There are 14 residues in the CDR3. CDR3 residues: CTPSSGSVRETQYF. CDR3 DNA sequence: TGCACTCCTTCTAGCGGGAGCGTGAGAGAGACCCAGTACTTC.

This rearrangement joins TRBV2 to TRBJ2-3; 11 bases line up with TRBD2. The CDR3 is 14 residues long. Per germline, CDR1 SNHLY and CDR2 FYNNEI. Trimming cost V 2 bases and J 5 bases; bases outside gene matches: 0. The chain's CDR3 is CASSETSGRDTQYF. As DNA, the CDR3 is TGTGCCAGCAGTGAAACTAGCGGGAGAGATACGCAGTATTTT.

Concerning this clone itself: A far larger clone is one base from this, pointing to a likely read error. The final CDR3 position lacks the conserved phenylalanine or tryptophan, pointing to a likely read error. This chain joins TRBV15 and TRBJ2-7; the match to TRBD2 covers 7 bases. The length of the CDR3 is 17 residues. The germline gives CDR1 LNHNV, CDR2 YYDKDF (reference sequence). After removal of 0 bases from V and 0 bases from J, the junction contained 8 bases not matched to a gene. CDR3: CATSRDLGGSGSYEQYS. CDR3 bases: TGTGCCACCAGCAGAGATCTAGGCGGGAGTGGCTCCTACGAGCAGTACTCC.

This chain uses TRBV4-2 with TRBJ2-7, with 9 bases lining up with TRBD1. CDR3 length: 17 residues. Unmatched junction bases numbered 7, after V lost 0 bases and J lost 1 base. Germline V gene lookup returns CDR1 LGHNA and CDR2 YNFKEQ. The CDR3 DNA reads TGTGCCAGCAGCCAAGATGGACAGGGGCGAACTTCCTACGAGCAGTACTTC. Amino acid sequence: CASSQDGQGRTSYEQYF.

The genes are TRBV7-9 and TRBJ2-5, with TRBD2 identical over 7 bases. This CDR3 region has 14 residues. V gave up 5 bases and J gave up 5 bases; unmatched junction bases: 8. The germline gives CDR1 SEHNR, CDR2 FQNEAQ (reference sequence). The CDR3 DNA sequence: TGTGCCAGCAGCATTGGGGCAGCGGGGGAGACCCAGTACTTC. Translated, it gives CASSIGAAGETQYF.

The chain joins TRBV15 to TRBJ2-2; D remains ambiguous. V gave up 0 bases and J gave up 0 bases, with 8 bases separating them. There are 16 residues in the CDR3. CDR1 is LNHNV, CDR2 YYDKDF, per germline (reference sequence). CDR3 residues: CATSRDPTANTGELFF. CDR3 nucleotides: TGTGCCACCAGCAGAGATCCTACGGCGAACACCGGGGAGCTGTTTTTT.

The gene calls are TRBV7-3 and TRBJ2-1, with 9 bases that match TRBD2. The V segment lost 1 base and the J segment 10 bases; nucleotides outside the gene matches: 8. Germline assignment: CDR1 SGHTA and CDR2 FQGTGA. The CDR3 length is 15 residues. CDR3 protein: CASSLMIAGEGEQFF. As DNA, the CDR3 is TGTGCCAGCAGCTTAATGATAGCGGGAGAAGGGGAGCAGTTCTTC. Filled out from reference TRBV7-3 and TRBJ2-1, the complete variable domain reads GAGVSQTPSNKVTEKGKYVELRCDPISGHTALYWYRQSLGQGPEFLIYFQGTGAADDSGLPNDRFFAVRPEGSVSTLKIQRTERGDSAVYLCASSLMIAGEGEQFFGPGTRLTVL.

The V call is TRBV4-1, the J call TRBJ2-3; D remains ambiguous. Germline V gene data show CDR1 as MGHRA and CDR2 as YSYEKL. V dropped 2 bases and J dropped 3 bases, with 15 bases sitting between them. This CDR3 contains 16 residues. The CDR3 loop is CASSQQKGKDTDTQYF. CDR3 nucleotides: TGCGCCAGCAGCCAACAGAAAGGGAAAGATACAGATACGCAGTATTTT.

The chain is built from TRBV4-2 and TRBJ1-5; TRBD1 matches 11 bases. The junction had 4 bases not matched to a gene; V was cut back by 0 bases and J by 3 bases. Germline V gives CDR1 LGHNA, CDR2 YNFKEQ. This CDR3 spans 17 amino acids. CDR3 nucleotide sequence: TGTGCCAGCAGCCAAGATGGGACAGGGGGTGTCAATCAGCCCCAGCATTTT. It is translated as CASSQDGTGGVNQPQHF.

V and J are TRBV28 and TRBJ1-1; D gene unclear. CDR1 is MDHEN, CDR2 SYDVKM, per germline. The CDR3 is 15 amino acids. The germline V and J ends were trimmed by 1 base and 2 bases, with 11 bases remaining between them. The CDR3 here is CASSLSGRLNTEAFF. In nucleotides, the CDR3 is TGTGCCAGCAGTTTATCCGGACGGTTAAACACTGAAGCTTTCTTT.

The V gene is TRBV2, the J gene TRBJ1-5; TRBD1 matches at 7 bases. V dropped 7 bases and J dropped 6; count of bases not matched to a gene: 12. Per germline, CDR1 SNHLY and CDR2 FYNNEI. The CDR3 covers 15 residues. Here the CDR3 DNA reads TGTGCCAGCACTACAGGGGCCGGATCGGGTCAGCCCCAGCATTTT. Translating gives CASTTGAGSGQPQHF.

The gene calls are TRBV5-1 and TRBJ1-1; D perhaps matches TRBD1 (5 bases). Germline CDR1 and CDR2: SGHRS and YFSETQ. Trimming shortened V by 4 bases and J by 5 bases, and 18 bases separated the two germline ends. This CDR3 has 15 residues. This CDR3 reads CASSPRGLPRTEAFF. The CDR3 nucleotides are TGCGCCAGCAGCCCTCGGGGACTCCCAAGGACTGAAGCTTTCTTT.

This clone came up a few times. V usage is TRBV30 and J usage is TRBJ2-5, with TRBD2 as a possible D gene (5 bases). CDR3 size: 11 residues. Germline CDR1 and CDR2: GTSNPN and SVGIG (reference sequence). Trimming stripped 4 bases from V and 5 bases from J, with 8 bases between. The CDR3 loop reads CAWNSDETQYF. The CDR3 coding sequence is TGTGCCTGGAATAGCGACGAGACCCAGTACTTC.

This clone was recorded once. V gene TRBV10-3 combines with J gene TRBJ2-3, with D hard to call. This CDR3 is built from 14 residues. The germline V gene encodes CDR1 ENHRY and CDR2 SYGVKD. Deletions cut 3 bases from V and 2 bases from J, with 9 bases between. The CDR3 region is CAISDSRDTDTQYF. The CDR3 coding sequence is TGTGCCATCAGTGACTCGCGCGACACAGATACGCAGTATTTT.

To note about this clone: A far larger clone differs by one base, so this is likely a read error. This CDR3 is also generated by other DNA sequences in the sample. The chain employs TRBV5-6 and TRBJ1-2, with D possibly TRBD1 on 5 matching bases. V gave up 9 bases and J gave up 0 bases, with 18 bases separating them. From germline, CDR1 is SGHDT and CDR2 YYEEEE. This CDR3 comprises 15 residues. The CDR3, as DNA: TGTGCCACCCGAAGACAGTCTCGGGCTAACTATGGCTACACCTTC. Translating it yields CATRRQSRANYGYTF. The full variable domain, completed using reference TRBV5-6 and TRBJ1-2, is DAGVTQSPTHLIKTRGQQVTLRCSPKSGHDTVSWYQQALGQGPQFIFQYYEEEERQRGNFPDRFSGHQFPNYSSELNVNALLLGDSALYLCATRRQSRANYGYTFGSGTRLTVV.

The CDR3, as DNA: TGTGCCTGGAGCGACTCCACAGATACGCAGTATTTT. Translating it yields CAWSDSTDTQYF. V is TRBV30 and J is TRBJ2-3; D is ambiguous. The CDR3 totals 12 residues. Trimming cost V 3 bases and J 2 bases, with 6 bases left between them. Germline V lookup: CDR1 GTSNPN, CDR2 SVGIG (reference sequence).

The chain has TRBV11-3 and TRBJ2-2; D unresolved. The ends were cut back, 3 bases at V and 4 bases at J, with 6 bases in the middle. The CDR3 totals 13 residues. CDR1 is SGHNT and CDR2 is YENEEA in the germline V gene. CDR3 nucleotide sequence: TGTGCCAGCAGCTTCACGGGCACCGGGGAGCTGTTTTTT. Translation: CASSFTGTGELFF.

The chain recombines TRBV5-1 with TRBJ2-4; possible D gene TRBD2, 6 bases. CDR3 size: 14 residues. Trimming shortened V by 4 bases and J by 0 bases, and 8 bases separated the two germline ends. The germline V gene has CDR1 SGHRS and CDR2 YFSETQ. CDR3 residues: CASSPGVAKNIQYF. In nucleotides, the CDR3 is TGCGCCAGCAGCCCGGGAGTAGCCAAAAACATTCAGTACTTC.

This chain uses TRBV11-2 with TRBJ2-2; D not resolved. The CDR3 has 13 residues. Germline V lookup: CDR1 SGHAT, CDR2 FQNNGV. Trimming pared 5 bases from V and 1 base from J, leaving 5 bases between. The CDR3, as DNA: TGTGCCAGCAGCCAACTGAACACCGGGGAGCTGTTTTTT. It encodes CASSQLNTGELFF.

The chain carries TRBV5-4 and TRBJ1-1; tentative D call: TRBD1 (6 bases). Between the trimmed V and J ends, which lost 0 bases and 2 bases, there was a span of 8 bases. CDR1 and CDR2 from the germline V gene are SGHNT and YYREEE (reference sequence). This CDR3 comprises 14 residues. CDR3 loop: CASSLDGGNTEAFF. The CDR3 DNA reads TGTGCCAGCAGCTTGGACGGGGGCAACACTGAAGCTTTCTTT.

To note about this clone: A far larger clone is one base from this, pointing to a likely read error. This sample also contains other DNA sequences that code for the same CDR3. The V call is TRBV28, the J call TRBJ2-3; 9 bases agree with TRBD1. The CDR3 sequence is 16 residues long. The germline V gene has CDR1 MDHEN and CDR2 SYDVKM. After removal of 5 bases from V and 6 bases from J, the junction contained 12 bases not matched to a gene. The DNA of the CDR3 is TGTGCCAGCAGTCCCCCCCGGGACAGGGAAAAGGATACGCAGTATTTT. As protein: CASSPPRDREKDTQYF.

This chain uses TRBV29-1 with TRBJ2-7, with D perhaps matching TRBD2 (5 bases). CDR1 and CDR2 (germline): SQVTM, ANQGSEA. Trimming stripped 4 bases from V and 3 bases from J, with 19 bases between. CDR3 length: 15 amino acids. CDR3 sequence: CSVGGGGSGIYEQYF. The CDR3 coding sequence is TGCAGCGTTGGAGGAGGTGGCAGTGGGATCTACGAGCAGTACTTC.